These 5 T cell receptor beta chains were all obtained from the same sample, sequenced in a study of immune evolution from preneoplasia to lung adenocarcinoma. Produced via immunoSEQ multiplex PCR; TCRdb's table is partial and in-frame only. Here the sample spans 2,000 to 2,500 clones, roughly 84% being singletons. The sequenced sample consisted of FFPE invasive lung adenocarcinoma tissue. All receptors derive from a person aged 60-79 years with invasive lung adenocarcinoma.

The chain combines TRBV2 with TRBJ1-5; D is possibly TRBD1 (6 bases). Germline V CDR1 and CDR2: SNHLY, FYNNEI. The CDR3 runs to 15 residues. V shed 6 bases and J shed 2 bases, with 14 bases lying between them. The CDR3, as DNA: TGTGCCAGCAGAGGGGGGCAGGGTCGCAATCAGCCCCAGCATTTT. This gives the protein CASRGGQGRNQPQHF.

The chain has TRBV27 and TRBJ1-2; D is perhaps TRBD1 (6 bases). V lost 6 bases to trimming and J lost 6 bases, with 17 bases between them. Looked up from germline, CDR1 is MNHEY and CDR2 is SMNVEV (reference sequence). The CDR3 has 14 amino acids. The CDR3 loop reads CASSGAGAGDGYTF. The CDR3 nucleotides read TGTGCCAGCAGCGGGGCGGGGGCGGGTGATGGCTACACCTTC.

Only one count was recorded for this clone. CDR3 DNA sequence: TGTGCCAGCAACCTAGAGAGCAACCCAAACAATGAGCAGTTCTTC. Its protein product is CASNLESNPNNEQFF. The chain carries TRBV9 and TRBJ2-1; D is uncertain. V gave up 6 bases and J gave up 5 bases, with 18 bases separating them. The V gene's germline CDR1 is SGDLS and CDR2 YYNGEE. This CDR3 is 15 amino acids long.

V and J are TRBV19 and TRBJ2-7; 7 bases map to TRBD2. Germline lookup yields CDR1 LNHDA and CDR2 SQIVND (reference sequence). The CDR3 has 14 amino acids. Trimming took 6 bases from V and 6 from J; bases not matched to a gene: 11. The CDR3: CASSPLMGGAEQYF. In DNA form, the CDR3 reads TGTGCCAGTAGCCCCTTGATGGGAGGGGCCGAGCAGTACTTC.

The gene calls are TRBV9 and TRBJ2-3; 10 nucleotides align to TRBD2. Germline V gives CDR1 SGDLS, CDR2 YYNGEE. This CDR3 comprises 17 residues. V was pared by 1 base and J by 1 base, with 6 bases of the junction left unmatched. CDR3 region: CASSVTTSGAGTDTQYF. DNA of the CDR3: TGTGCCAGCAGCGTAACTACTAGCGGGGCGGGCACAGATACGCAGTATTTT. Using reference TRBV9 and TRBJ2-3 for the parts outside the CDR3, the full variable domain is DSGVTQTPKHLITATGQRVTLRCSPRSGDLSVYWYQQSLDQGLQFLIQYYNGEERAKGNILERFSAQQFPDLHSELNLSSLELGDSALYFCASSVTTSGAGTDTQYFGPGTRLTVL.